This TCR beta chain was captured by sequencing in a study of blood T cell repertoires in COVID-19. Study-wide context: Samples of COVID-19 (acute and convalescent) were obtained from the United States, Italy and Spain. From T cells, B-cell-depleted T cells, or PBMCs came the material, which was cDNA or gDNA.

Germline lookup yields CDR1 SGHRS and CDR2 YFSETQ. The length of the CDR3 is 15 residues. Trimming took off 1 base at V and 6 bases at J, with 13 bases between the two ends. Produced via immunoSEQ multiplex PCR; TCRdb's table is partial and in-frame only. The sample records around 30,000 clones, under 95% being singletons. Material for sequencing was peripheral blood. This rearrangement joins TRBV5-1 to TRBJ1-4, with a possible D match to TRBD1 (5 bases). The receptor comes from a man aged 70 or older with active or convalescent COVID-19. The CDR3, as DNA: TGCGCCAGCAGCTTGTTTCAGGGAGGGGATGAAAAACTGTTTTTT. Its protein product is CASSLFQGGDEKLFF.